This T cell receptor (beta chain) was observed in a study of cytomegalovirus exposure and HLA in healthy donors. Findings of the study overall: Accounts indicate the classifier identified cytomegalovirus status with strong specificity and sensitivity. The study listed 164 cytomegalovirus-associated TCR beta chains. According to a subsequent analysis, TCR clusters identified in the first cohort showed a tendency to co-occur across the approximately 120 validation repertoires.

Regarding this clone: Its matching antigen is unknown.

This CDR3 region has 14 residues. The V end lost 1 base, the J end lost 3 bases, and 7 bases lay between the germline ends. The germline V gene encodes CDR1 SGHRS and CDR2 YFSETQ. Repertoires were generated with immunoSEQ multiplex PCR, while TCRdb's copy carries only in-frame clones and drops some. In the table there are over 110,000 clones, approximately 86% of which are singletons. This TCR was sampled from a man younger than 35 in good health and CMV-seropositive. Sequencing used PBMCs. J is TRBJ1-4 and V is TRBV5-1; no reliable D call. CDR3 amino acids: CASSLLASNEKLFF. The DNA for the CDR3 is TGCGCCAGCAGCTTGTTAGCCTCTAATGAAAAACTGTTTTTT.